A single sample is the source of the 32 T cell receptor beta chains below, sequenced in a study of neurological immune-mediated disorders. TCRdb re-derived calls from the 5' RACE reads in MiXCR, one entry per CDR3 protein. Here the sample spans tens of thousands of distinct CDR3 sequences, about 10% being singletons. Time point indicated: longitudinal time-point 1 (baseline). The sequenced material came from PBMCs. The receptors shown here come from a male donor with HTLV-1-associated myelopathy (HAM/TSP).

Remarks on this clonotype: Mismatch with germline at one junction end may stem from a read error. The CDR3 protein is CASSLRGSPTGVLFF. The CDR3 DNA is TGTGCCAGCAGCTTACGGGGGTCACCCACCGGGGTGCTGTTTTTT. The chain recombines TRBV7-2 with TRBJ2-2, with a possible D match to TRBD2 (6 bases). CDR1 is SGHTA and CDR2 is FQGNSA in the germline V gene. The length of the CDR3 is 15 residues. The variable domain in full, completed from reference TRBV7-2 and TRBJ2-2, reads GAGVSQSPSNKVTEKGKDVELRCDPISGHTALYWYRQSLGQGLEFLIYFQGNSAPDKSGLPSDRFSAERTGGSVSTLTIQRTQQEDSAVYLCASSLRGSPTGVLFFGEGSRLTVL.

Note on this clonotype: Sequence at one end of the junction differs from germline and may be a read error. This sequence joins TRBV5-6 and TRBJ1-5, with TRBD1 identical over 7 bases. Looked up from germline, CDR1 is SGHDT and CDR2 is YYEEEE. There are 13 residues in the CDR3. CDR3 bases: TGTGCCAGCCAGACAGGGACGAATCAGGCCCAGCATTTT. Amino acids: CASQTGTNQAQHF.

This clonotype was observed at least ten times. The gene calls are TRBV9 and TRBJ2-3; D is unresolved. The length of the CDR3 is 14 residues. Trimming cost V 2 bases and J 2 bases, with 9 bases left between them. Germline assignment: CDR1 SGDLS and CDR2 YYNGEE. CDR3 sequence reads: CASSVGSLTDTQYF. The CDR3 DNA reads TGTGCCAGCAGCGTTGGCAGTCTCACAGATACGCAGTATTTT.

This clonotype was seen ten or more times. The chain links TRBV7-2 to TRBJ2-1; 10 bases fit TRBD2. The germline CDR1 and CDR2 sequences are SGHTA and FQGNSA. V was clipped by 11 bases and J by 5 bases; unmatched bases: 6. CDR3 length: 13 amino acids. The CDR3 is CAASGGAHNEQFF. Written as DNA, the CDR3 is TGTGCCGCGAGCGGGGGGGCCCACAATGAGCAGTTCTTC.

In this sample, this clonotype turned up many times. The chain combines TRBV7-3 with TRBJ1-2, with D perhaps TRBD1 (6 bases). The CDR3 extends over 15 amino acids. Germline assignment: CDR1 SGHTA and CDR2 FQGTGA. V gave up 6 bases and J gave up 2 bases, with 16 bases separating them. The CDR3: CASRLYTGRNYGYTF. The CDR3 nucleotides read TGTGCCAGCAGATTATATACAGGGCGCAACTATGGCTACACCTTC.

This clonotype was recorded many times. The rearrangement links TRBV5-1 to TRBJ2-7; 9 bases agree with TRBD1. Germline V gene sequence: CDR1 SGHRS, CDR2 YFSETQ. The trim removed 4 bases at V and 6 bases at J, leaving 11 bases unmatched. This CDR3 has 15 amino acids. The CDR3 DNA follows: TGCGCCAGCAGCCCTGGAGGGACAGGGTCACGCGAGCAGTACTTC. Residues: CASSPGGTGSREQYF.

This clonotype has at least ten counts. The rearrangement links TRBV6-6 to TRBJ1-1, with TRBD1 as a possible D gene (5 bases). The CDR3 totals 14 residues. Germline V CDR1 and CDR2: MNHNY, SVGAGI (reference sequence). Trimming took off 8 bases at V and 7 bases at J, with 20 bases between the two ends. The CDR3 DNA is TGTGCCAGCCTTCCCCCAGGGCGGCGGTTTGAAGCTTTCTTT. This sequence encodes CASLPPGRRFEAFF.

This clonotype was picked up many times. The chain joins TRBV6-1 to TRBJ1-4; D is unresolved. Germline V CDR1 and CDR2: MNHNS, SASEGT. This CDR3 contains 14 residues. Trimming cost V 0 bases and J 5 bases, with 7 bases left between them. The CDR3 loop is CASSEARQNEKLFF. Here the CDR3 DNA reads TGTGCCAGCAGTGAAGCGCGTCAGAATGAAAAACTGTTTTTT.

This clonotype was detected many times. The chain combines TRBV6-5 with TRBJ1-1, with TRBD1 as a possible D gene (5 bases). The CDR3 sequence is 16 residues long. Trimming left V 6 bases short and J 1 base short, with 18 bases between. Germline V CDR1 and CDR2: MNHEY, SVGAGI. CDR3 nucleotide sequence: TGTGCCAGCAGCTCCCACAGACAGCTAAAGAACACTGAAGCTTTCTTT. Its translation is CASSSHRQLKNTEAFF.

This clonotype has ten or more counts. V is TRBV15 and J is TRBJ2-7, with D possibly TRBD1 on 7 matching bases. The CDR3 is 14 residues long. V gave up 1 base and J gave up 4 bases, with 11 bases separating them. Germline-derived CDR1 and CDR2 are LNHNV and YYDKDF (reference sequence). Here the CDR3 reads CATSRASGGYEQYF. The CDR3 DNA reads TGTGCCACCAGCAGAGCTTCAGGGGGGTACGAGCAGTACTTC.

The sample holds many counts of this clonotype. The chain couples TRBV6-5 to TRBJ1-5; D gene uncertain. V lost 6 bases and J lost 4, with 10 bases in between. This CDR3 spans 13 amino acids. CDR1 MNHEY and CDR2 SVGAGI come from the germline V gene. The CDR3 loop is CASSPWNNQPQHF. CDR3 coding DNA: TGTGCCAGCAGCCCATGGAATAATCAGCCCCAGCATTTT.

This clonotype was seen repeatedly, ten times or more. V usage is TRBV7-3 and J usage is TRBJ1-1; D is ambiguous. V dropped 5 bases and J dropped 0 bases, with 13 bases sitting between them. The CDR3 spans 15 residues. Per the germline V gene, CDR1 is SGHTA and CDR2 is FQGTGA. As DNA, the CDR3 is TGTGCCAGCAGCCCAACCAGGCTATTGAACACTGAAGCTTTCTTT. Translated: CASSPTRLLNTEAFF.

This clonotype was counted at least ten times. The chain has TRBV5-1 and TRBJ2-1, with D uncertain. Germline CDR1 reads SGHRS; CDR2 reads YFSETQ. V lost 3 bases to trimming and J lost 5 bases, with 9 bases between them. This CDR3 comprises 13 residues. The CDR3 reads CASSSQTNNEQFF. DNA for the CDR3: TGCGCCAGCAGCTCCCAAACTAACAATGAGCAGTTCTTC.

Of note for this clonotype: A much larger clone lies one base from this, so it may be a read error. The chain is built from TRBV20-1 and TRBJ2-3; TRBD2 matches at 9 bases. V shed 0 bases and J 3 bases; nucleotides not matched to a gene: 10. The germline V gene encodes CDR1 DFQATT and CDR2 SNEGSKA (reference sequence). The CDR3 loop spans 17 amino acids. The CDR3 sequence: CSARDPFAGGQTDTQYF. The CDR3, as DNA: TGCAGTGCTAGAGATCCCTTCGCGGGGGGGCAGACAGATACGCAGTATTTT.

This clonotype was detected many times. The gene calls are TRBV6-4 and TRBJ2-6; unclear D gene. The CDR3 has 15 residues. V was cut by 3 bases and J by 0 bases, with 6 bases left in between. Germline V CDR1 and CDR2: MRHNA, SNTAGT. For the CDR3, the DNA is TGTGCCAGCAGTGAATCCGTCTCTGGGGCCAACGTCCTGACTTTC. Amino acids: CASSESVSGANVLTF.

This clonotype has ten or more counts. The V call is TRBV20-1, the J call TRBJ1-5, with D unclear. V was trimmed by 2 bases and J by 0 bases, leaving 20 bases between them. CDR1 and CDR2 (germline): DFQATT, SNEGSKA (reference sequence). The CDR3 is 18 residues long. This CDR3 is CSARFFPSDTNSNQPQHF. As DNA, the CDR3 is TGCAGTGCTAGATTCTTTCCGTCCGACACCAATAGCAATCAGCCCCAGCATTTT.

This clonotype has at least ten counts. The genes are TRBV20-1 and TRBJ1-5, with TRBD1 identical over 9 bases. The ends lost 3 bases at V and 0 bases at J; junction bases unmatched: 9. Per germline, CDR1 DFQATT and CDR2 SNEGSKA (reference sequence). The CDR3 length is 17 residues. The CDR3 loop reads CSASLRDRAYSNQPQHF. The CDR3 DNA reads as TGCAGTGCTAGTCTCCGGGACAGGGCTTATAGCAATCAGCCCCAGCATTTT.

This clonotype was seen ten or more times. V usage is TRBV6-2 or TRBV6-3 and J usage is TRBJ2-7, with unresolved D. With 5 bases removed from V and 4 bases from J, the gap between germline ends came to 18 bases. The length of the CDR3 is 15 residues. Germline lookup yields CDR1 MNHEY and CDR2 SVGEGT. The CDR3 region has the DNA TGTGCCAGCAGTCCACGGGTCACCCCCCGTTACGAGCAGTACTTC. Translation: CASSPRVTPRYEQYF.

At least ten counts were recorded for this clonotype. The rearrangement uses TRBV7-6 and TRBJ2-5; 9 bases align to TRBD1. This CDR3 comprises 15 residues. Per the germline V gene, CDR1 is SGHVS and CDR2 is FNYEAQ. The junction had 11 bases not matched to a gene; V was cut back by 6 bases and J by 6 bases. As DNA, the CDR3 is TGTGCCAGCAGACGAAATACAGGGGGCGGGAAGACCCAGTACTTC. Protein sequence: CASRRNTGGGKTQYF.

This clonotype was observed many times. The genes are TRBV5-1 and TRBJ1-5; 8 bases match TRBD1. Germline CDR1 SGHRS, CDR2 YFSETQ. The CDR3 is 14 amino acids. The V segment lost 4 bases and the J segment 6 bases; nucleotides outside the gene matches: 6. CDR3 sequence reads: CASSPGTGLQPQHF. The DNA of the CDR3 is TGCGCCAGCAGCCCCGGGACAGGACTTCAGCCCCAGCATTTT.

This clonotype was found many times. This chain links TRBV7-8 with TRBJ1-5; 12 nucleotides align to TRBD1. Germline CDR1 is SGHVS and CDR2 is FQNEAQ. The CDR3 has 16 amino acids. V trimming: 5 bases; J trimming: 5 bases; junction bases outside the gene matches: 7. The chain's CDR3 is CASSLYGTGGDQPQHF. The CDR3 nucleotides read TGTGCCAGCAGCCTTTACGGGACAGGGGGCGATCAGCCCCAGCATTTT. The entire variable domain, with the rest obtained from reference TRBV7-8 and TRBJ1-5, is as follows: GAGVSQSPRYKVAKRGQDVALRCDPISGHVSLFWYQQALGQGPEFLTYFQNEAQLDKSGLPSDRFFAERPEGSVSTLKIQRTQQEDSAVYLCASSLYGTGGDQPQHFGDGTRLSIL.

This clonotype was counted only a few times. A much larger clone is a single base away; this may be a read error. The V and J genes are TRBV5-1 and TRBJ2-7; D gene unclear. From germline, CDR1 is SGHRS and CDR2 YFSETQ. The CDR3 runs to 14 residues. Deletions cut 0 bases from V and 7 bases from J, with 14 bases between. Here the CDR3 DNA reads TGCGCCAGCAGCTTGGGGACGGCCCAAGGAGAGCAGTACTTC. As protein: CASSLGTAQGEQYF.

In this sample, this clonotype turned up many times. CDR3 region: CASSLSNRADQFHF. The CDR3 DNA sequence: TGTGCCAGCAGCTTATCAAATCGGGCGGACCAGTTCCACTTT. This chain joins TRBV7-2 and TRBJ1-6, with D unclear. Per the germline V gene, CDR1 is SGHTA and CDR2 is FQGNSA. This CDR3 comprises 14 residues. V was shortened by 2 bases and J by 17 bases, with 19 bases between the two germline ends.

The table lists this clonotype with many counts. The gene calls are TRBV2 and TRBJ2-1; D gene unclear. Germline loops: CDR1 SNHLY, CDR2 FYNNEI. The V gene lost 6 bases and the J gene lost 0 bases, with 9 bases spanning the gap. The length of the CDR3 is 14 residues. As DNA, the CDR3 is TGTGCCAGCAGGGGCGGCGGCTCCTACAATGAGCAGTTCTTC. The encoded protein is CASRGGGSYNEQFF.

Many counts were recorded for this clonotype. The rearrangement uses TRBV5-1 and TRBJ1-2; TRBD1 might be the D (6 bases). Germline V gene sequence: CDR1 SGHRS, CDR2 YFSETQ. CDR3 length: 15 amino acids. Trimming stripped 0 bases from V and 3 bases from J, with 12 bases between. CDR3 in amino acids: CASSLEAGVHYGYTF. CDR3 DNA sequence: TGCGCCAGCAGCTTGGAGGCAGGGGTGCACTATGGCTACACCTTC.

In this sample, this clonotype turned up many times. Written as DNA, the CDR3 is TGTGCCATCAGCCAACGACTAGCGGGGGGACAAGAGACCCAGTACTTC. Protein sequence: CAISQRLAGGQETQYF. The V gene is TRBV10-3, the J gene TRBJ2-5; the match to TRBD2 covers 13 bases. Looked up from germline, CDR1 is ENHRY and CDR2 is SYGVKD. This CDR3 comprises 16 residues. V lost 6 bases to trimming and J lost 2 bases; unmatched junction nucleotides: 6.

The sample holds one count of this clonotype. This may come from a read error, since a much larger clone is one base off. This sequence joins TRBV7-2 and TRBJ1-2, with a weak D call TRBD1 (6 bases). This CDR3 has 13 residues. From germline, CDR1 is SGHTA and CDR2 FQGNSA. The CDR3 reads CASGPRGGYGCTF. In nucleotides, the CDR3 is TGTGCCAGCGGCCCTAGGGGGGGTTATGGCTGCACCTTC.

This clonotype was counted ten times or more. Since no conserved phenylalanine or tryptophan closes the CDR3, a read error is the likely cause. The chain recombines TRBV4-1 with TRBJ2-1, with 7 bases fitting TRBD1. CDR3 length: 15 residues. V gave up 1 base and J gave up 4 bases; unmatched junction bases: 4. CDR1 is MGHRA, CDR2 YSYEKL, per germline. Here the CDR3 DNA reads TGCGCCAGCAGCCAAGGACAGGGAAAATACAATGAGCAGTTCTTG. Amino acid sequence: CASSQGQGKYNEQFL.

This clonotype was seen ten or more times. V gene TRBV7-2 combines with J gene TRBJ2-5, with D uncertain. Trimming cost V 5 bases and J 4 bases, with 20 bases left between them. Germline lookup yields CDR1 SGHTA and CDR2 FQGNSA. This CDR3 is built from 16 residues. This CDR3 reads CASSRWVSSLGETQYF. CDR3 DNA: TGTGCCAGCAGCCGCTGGGTTAGTTCCCTTGGAGAGACCCAGTACTTC.

The sample holds many counts of this clonotype. V and J are TRBV2 and TRBJ1-6; 7 positions agree with TRBD1. Germline values: CDR1 SNHLY, CDR2 FYNNEI. CDR3 length equals 13 residues. Trimming at V came to 6 bases and at J to 10 bases, leaving 6 bases not matched to a gene. This chain's CDR3 is CASRAGGVSPLHF. CDR3 nucleotide sequence: TGTGCCAGCAGAGCAGGGGGTGTGTCACCCCTCCACTTT.

This clonotype was seen more than once but under ten times. This chain joins TRBV5-1 and TRBJ2-1, with 9 nucleotides matching TRBD1. The CDR3 contains 17 residues. After removal of 4 bases from V and 0 bases from J, the junction contained 8 bases not matched to a gene. Germline V gene sequence: CDR1 SGHRS, CDR2 YFSETQ. In DNA form, the CDR3 reads TGCGCCAGCAGCGTAGGGACAGGGATTCCCTCCTACAATGAGCAGTTCTTC. This translates into CASSVGTGIPSYNEQFF. The variable domain in full, completed from reference TRBV5-1 and TRBJ2-1, reads KAGVTQTPRYLIKTRGQQVTLSCSPISGHRSVSWYQQTPGQGLQFLFEYFSETQRNKGNFPGRFSGRQFSNSRSEMNVSTLELGDSALYLCASSVGTGIPSYNEQFFGPGTRLTVL.

This clonotype was detected many times. This chain links TRBV6-5 with TRBJ1-4; TRBD1 aligns across 7 bases. J lost 0 bases, V lost 2 bases, and 0 bases had no gene match. The CDR3 spans 15 residues. Germline V gene sequence: CDR1 MNHEY, CDR2 SVGAGI. Here the CDR3 reads CASSYGTATNEKLFF. Here the CDR3 DNA reads TGTGCCAGCAGTTACGGGACAGCAACTAATGAAAAACTGTTTTTT.